The clone carrying this T cell receptor beta chain was seen just once. Assay execution took place at the deep level. Replicate PCRs run on sorted subsets employed approximately 0.2 ug DNA, approximately 30,000 T cell genomes. Some clones are missing from TCRdb's copy, which holds only in-frame ones; the method was immunoSEQ multiplex PCR. The profile shows about 1.9 million clones, around 95% of them singletons. The data originate from a study of shared clonotypes between healthy human individuals. Germline lookup yields CDR1 PRHDT and CDR2 FYEKMQ (reference sequence). The CDR3 runs 20 residues. Trimming cost V 5 bases and J 0 bases, with 26 bases left between them. CD45RO-negative, CCR7-selected cells formed the naive CD8 fraction, which excluded terminally differentiated effector memory CD45RA+ cells.

This sequence joins TRBV13 and TRBJ1-5; the D gene is possibly TRBD1 (5 bases). Sequenced sample: naive CD8+ T cells from PBMCs. This receptor was identified in a man aged 18 to 35 in good health. Some clones in this sample may be carry-over from other donors' samples. The DNA of the CDR3 is TGTGCCAGCAGCCCCGGTCCCCCGGGACGGCCGCCATATAGCAATCAGCCCCAGCATTTT. Protein: CASSPGPPGRPPYSNQPQHF. Based on the CDR3 plus reference TRBV13 and TRBJ1-5, the full variable domain is AAGVIQSPRHLIKEKRETATLKCYPIPRHDTVYWYQQGPGQDPQFLISFYEKMQSDKGSIPDRFSAQQFSDYHSELNMSSLELGDSALYFCASSPGPPGRPPYSNQPQHFGDGTRLSIL.